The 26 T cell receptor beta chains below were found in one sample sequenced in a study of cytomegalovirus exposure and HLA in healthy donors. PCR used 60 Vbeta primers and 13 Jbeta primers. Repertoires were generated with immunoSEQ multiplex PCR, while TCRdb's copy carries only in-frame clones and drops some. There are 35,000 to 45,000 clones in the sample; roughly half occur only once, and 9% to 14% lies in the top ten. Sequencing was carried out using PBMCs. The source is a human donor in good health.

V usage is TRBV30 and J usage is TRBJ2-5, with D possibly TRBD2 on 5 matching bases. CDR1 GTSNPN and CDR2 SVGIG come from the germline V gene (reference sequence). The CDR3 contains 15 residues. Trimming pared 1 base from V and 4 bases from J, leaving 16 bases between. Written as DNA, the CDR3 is TGTGCCTGGAGTGCCGGAACTAGTCTCCGAGAGACCCAGTACTTC. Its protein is CAWSAGTSLRETQYF.

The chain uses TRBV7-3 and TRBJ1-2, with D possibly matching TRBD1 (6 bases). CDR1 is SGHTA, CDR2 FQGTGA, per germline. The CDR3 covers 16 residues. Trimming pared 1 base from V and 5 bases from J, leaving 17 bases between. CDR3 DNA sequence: TGTGCCAGCAGCTTAAATGACGGGACACCTCGATATGGCTACACCTTC. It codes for CASSLNDGTPRYGYTF.

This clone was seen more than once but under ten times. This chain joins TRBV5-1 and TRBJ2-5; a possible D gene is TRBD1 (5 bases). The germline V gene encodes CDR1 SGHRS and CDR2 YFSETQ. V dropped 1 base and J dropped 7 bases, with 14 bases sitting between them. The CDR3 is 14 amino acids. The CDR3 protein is CASSLSTREGTQYF. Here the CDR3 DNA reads TGCGCCAGCAGCTTGAGCACCAGGGAAGGGACCCAGTACTTC.

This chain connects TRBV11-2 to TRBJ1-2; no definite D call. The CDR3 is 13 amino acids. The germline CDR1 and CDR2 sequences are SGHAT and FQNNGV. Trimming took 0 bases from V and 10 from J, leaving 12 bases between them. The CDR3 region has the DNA TGTGCCAGCAGCTTAGATCTATGGCAGGACTACACCTTC. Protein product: CASSLDLWQDYTF.

The CDR3 DNA reads as TGTGCCAGCGGCGGTTCCTACGAGCAGTACTTC. As protein: CASGGSYEQYF. The rearrangement links TRBV27 to TRBJ2-7; D remains ambiguous. V lost 8 bases, J lost 1 base, and 6 bases lay in between. This CDR3 is 11 amino acids long. Germline V CDR1 and CDR2: MNHEY, SMNVEV (reference sequence).

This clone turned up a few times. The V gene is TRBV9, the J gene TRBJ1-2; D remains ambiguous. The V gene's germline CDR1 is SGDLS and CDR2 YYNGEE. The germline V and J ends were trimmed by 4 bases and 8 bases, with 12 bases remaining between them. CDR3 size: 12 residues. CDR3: CASSQAPVGYTF. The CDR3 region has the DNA TGTGCCAGCAGCCAAGCTCCTGTGGGCTACACCTTC.

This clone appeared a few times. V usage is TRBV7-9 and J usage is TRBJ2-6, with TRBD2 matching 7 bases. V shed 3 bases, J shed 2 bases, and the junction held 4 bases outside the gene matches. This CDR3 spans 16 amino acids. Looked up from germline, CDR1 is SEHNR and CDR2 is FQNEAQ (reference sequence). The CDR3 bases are TGTGCCAGCAGCTTGGGGGGAGGGCCTGGGGCCAACGTCCTGACTTTC. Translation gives CASSLGGGPGANVLTF.

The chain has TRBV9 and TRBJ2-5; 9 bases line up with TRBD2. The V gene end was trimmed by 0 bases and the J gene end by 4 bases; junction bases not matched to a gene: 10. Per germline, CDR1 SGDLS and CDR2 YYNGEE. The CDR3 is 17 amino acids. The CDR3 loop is CASSVAEGLAGRETQYF. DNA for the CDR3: TGTGCCAGCAGCGTAGCTGAGGGACTAGCTGGGCGAGAGACCCAGTACTTC.

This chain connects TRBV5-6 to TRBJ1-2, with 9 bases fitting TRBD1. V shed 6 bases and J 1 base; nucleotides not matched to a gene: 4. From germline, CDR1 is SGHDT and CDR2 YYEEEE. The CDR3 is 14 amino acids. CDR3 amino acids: CASIRTGVNYGYTF. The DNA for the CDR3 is TGTGCCAGCATCCGGACAGGGGTTAACTATGGCTACACCTTC.

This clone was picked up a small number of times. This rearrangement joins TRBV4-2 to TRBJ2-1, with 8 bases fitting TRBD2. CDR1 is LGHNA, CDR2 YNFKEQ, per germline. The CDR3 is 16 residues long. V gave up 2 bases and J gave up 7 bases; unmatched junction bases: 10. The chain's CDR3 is CASSQIGGAIGNEQFF. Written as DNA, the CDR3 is TGTGCCAGCAGCCAAATCGGGGGGGCGATTGGTAATGAGCAGTTCTTC.

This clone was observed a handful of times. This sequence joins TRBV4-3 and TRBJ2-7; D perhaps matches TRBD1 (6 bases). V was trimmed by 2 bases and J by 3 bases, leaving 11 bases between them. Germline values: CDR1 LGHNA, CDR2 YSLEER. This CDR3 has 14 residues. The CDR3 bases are TGCGCCAGCAGCCAATCGGACAGAAGCTACGAGCAGTACTTC. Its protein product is CASSQSDRSYEQYF.

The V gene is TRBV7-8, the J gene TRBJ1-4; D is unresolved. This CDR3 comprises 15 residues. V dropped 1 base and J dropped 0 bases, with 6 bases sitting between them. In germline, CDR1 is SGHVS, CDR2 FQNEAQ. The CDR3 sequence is CASSLVTATNEKLFF. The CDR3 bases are TGTGCCAGCAGCTTAGTTACAGCAACTAATGAAAAACTGTTTTTT.

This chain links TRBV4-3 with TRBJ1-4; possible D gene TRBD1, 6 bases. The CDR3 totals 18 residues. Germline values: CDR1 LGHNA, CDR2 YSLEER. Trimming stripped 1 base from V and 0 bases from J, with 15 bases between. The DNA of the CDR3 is TGCGCCAGCAGCCAAGTTTTGGACAGACACTCAACTAATGAAAAACTGTTTTTT. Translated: CASSQVLDRHSTNEKLFF.

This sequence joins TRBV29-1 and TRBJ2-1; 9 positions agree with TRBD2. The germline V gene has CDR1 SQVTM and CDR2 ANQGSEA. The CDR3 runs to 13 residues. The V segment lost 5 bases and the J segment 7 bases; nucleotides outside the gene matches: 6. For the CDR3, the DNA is TGCAGCGTTTCGGGTAGCGGGGGTAATGAGCAGTTCTTC. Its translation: CSVSGSGGNEQFF.

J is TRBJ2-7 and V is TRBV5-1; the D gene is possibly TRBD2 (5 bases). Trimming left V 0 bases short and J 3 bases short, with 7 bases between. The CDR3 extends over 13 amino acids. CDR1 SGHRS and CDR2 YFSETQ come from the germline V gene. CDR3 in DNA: TGCGCCAGCAGCTTGGATGACTACTACGAGCAGTACTTC. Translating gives CASSLDDYYEQYF.

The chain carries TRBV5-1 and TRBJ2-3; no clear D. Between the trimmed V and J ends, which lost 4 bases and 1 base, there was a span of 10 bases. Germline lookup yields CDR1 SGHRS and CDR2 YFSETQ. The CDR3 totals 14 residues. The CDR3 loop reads CASSLGPGTDTQYF. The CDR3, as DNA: TGCGCCAGCAGCCTTGGCCCTGGCACAGATACGCAGTATTTT.

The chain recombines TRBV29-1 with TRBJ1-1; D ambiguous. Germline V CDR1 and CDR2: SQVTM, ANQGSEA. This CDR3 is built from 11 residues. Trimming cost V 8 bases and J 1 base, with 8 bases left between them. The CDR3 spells CSTGRNTEAFF. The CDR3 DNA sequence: TGCAGCACCGGGAGGAACACTGAAGCTTTCTTT.

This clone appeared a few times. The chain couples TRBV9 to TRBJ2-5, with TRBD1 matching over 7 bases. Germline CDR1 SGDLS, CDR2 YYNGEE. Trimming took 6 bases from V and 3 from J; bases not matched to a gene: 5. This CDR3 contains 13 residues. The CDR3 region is CASTEGGEETQYF. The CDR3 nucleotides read TGTGCCAGCACGGAAGGGGGCGAAGAGACCCAGTACTTC.

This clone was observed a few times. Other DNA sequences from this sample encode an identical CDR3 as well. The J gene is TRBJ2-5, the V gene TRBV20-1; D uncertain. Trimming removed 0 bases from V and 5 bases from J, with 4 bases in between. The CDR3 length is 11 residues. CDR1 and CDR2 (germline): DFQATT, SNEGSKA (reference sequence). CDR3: CSARDRETQYF. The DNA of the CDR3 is TGCAGTGCTAGAGACAGGGAGACCCAGTACTTC.

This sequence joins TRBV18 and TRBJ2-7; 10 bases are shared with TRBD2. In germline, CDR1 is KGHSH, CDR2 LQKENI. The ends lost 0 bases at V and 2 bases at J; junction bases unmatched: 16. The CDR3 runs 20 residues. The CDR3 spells CASSPPSVRTSGTPAYEQYF. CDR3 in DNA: TGTGCCAGCTCACCACCGTCGGTTAGGACTAGCGGTACTCCAGCCTACGAGCAGTACTTC. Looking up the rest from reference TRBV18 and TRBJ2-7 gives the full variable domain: NAGVMQNPRHLVRRRGQEARLRCSPMKGHSHVYWYRQLPEEGLKFMVYLQKENIIDESGMPKERFSAEFPKEGPSILRIQQVVRGDSAAYFCASSPPSVRTSGTPAYEQYFGPGTRLTVT.

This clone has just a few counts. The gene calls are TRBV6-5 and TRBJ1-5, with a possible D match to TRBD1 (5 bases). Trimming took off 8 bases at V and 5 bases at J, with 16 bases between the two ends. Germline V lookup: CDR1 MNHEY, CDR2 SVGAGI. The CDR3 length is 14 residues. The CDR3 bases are TGTGCCAGCGGTTCCCTGTGGGGCGATCAGCCCCAGCATTTT. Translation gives CASGSLWGDQPQHF.

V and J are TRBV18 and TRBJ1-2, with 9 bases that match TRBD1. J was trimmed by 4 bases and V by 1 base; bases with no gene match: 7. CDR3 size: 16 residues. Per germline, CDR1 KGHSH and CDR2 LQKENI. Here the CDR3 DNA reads TGTGCCAGCTCACCACGGGACAGGGTTATTTTCTATGGCTACACCTTC. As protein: CASSPRDRVIFYGYTF.

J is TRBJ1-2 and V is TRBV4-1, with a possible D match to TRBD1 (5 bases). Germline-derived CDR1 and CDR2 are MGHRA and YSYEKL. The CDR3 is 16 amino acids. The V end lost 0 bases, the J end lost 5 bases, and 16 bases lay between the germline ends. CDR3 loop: CASSQEEAGLRYGYTF. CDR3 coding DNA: TGCGCCAGCAGCCAAGAAGAGGCAGGGCTCCGGTATGGCTACACCTTC.

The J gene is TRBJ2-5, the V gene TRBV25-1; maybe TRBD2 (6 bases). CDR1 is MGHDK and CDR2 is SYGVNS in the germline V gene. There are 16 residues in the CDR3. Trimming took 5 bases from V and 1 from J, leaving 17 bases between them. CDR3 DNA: TGTGCCAGCAGTATTCAGGGAGGTAGGGTCCAAGAGACCCAGTACTTC. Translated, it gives CASSIQGGRVQETQYF.

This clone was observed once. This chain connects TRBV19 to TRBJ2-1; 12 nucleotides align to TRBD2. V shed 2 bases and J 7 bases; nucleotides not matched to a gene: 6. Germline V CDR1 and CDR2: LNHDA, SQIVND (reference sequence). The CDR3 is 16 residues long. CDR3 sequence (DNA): TGTGCCAGTAGTATAAGTCTAGCGGGGGGGCGGAATGAGCAGTTCTTC. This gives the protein CASSISLAGGRNEQFF.

The CDR3 nucleotides are TGTGCCAGCAGCCCCGACAGGGGGGCCGGAAACACCATATATTTT. It translates to CASSPDRGAGNTIYF. The rearrangement links TRBV5-4 to TRBJ1-3; 9 nucleotides agree with TRBD1. Losses at the gene ends were 4 bases for V and 4 bases for J; bases not matched to a gene: 6. CDR1 is SGHNT and CDR2 is YYREEE in the germline V gene (reference sequence). The CDR3 is made up of 15 amino acids.